This TCR beta chain was recovered during a study of T-cell reconstitution after alpha-beta-depleted transplantation in children. General study points: After transplant, high TCRbeta diversity at day 60 in some patients arose from surviving recipient T cells and thymic progenitors. Newly made T cells mostly supplied T-cell counts and diversity one year after transplant. Two months or so post-transplant, alpha-beta T cells reportedly derived from several hundred expanded graft clones.

As concerns this clonotype: As yet, its antigen is unknown.

This sample's TCRbeta library carried unique molecular identifier barcodes. From the PCR reads, TCRdb called clonotypes with MiXCR, one entry per CDR3 protein. The table lists some 350,000 distinct CDR3 sequences, roughly 16% of them singletons. The CDR3 is 13 amino acids. Looked up from germline, CDR1 is DFQATT and CDR2 is SNEGSKA (reference sequence). J was trimmed by 4 bases and V by 2 bases; bases with no gene match: 1. Specimen: PBMCs, mostly from graft donor cells, collected 360 days after TCRalphabeta/CD19-depleted stem cell transplant. This receptor was taken from a male patient aged 2-15 years who had a stem cell transplant for acute lymphoblastic leukemia, so the T cells may come from the graft donor. J is TRBJ2-3 and V is TRBV20-1, with 9 bases lining up with TRBD1. The CDR3 bases are TGCAGTGCTAGAACAGGGGGCGCAGATACGCAGTATTTT. Amino acid sequence: CSARTGGADTQYF.